This T cell receptor (beta chain) was captured in a study of blood T cell repertoires in COVID-19. The CDR3 extends over 14 amino acids. Per the germline V gene, CDR1 is PRHDT and CDR2 is FYEKMQ (reference sequence). The V end was cut by 0 bases, the J end by 8 bases, with 10 bases between. Profiling relied on immunoSEQ multiplex PCR, and the TCRdb table lists in-frame clones only, not all of them. This table has about 310,000 clones, roughly 87% appearing once. V is TRBV13 and J is TRBJ1-4; no definite D call. The sequence came from a woman aged 18-35 years who had recovered from COVID-19. The sequenced sample was PBMCs or T cells enriched from blood (not recorded which). The CDR3 DNA sequence: TGTGCCAGCAGCTTAGGACAGCGGGCAGAAAAACTGTTTTTT. It translates to CASSLGQRAEKLFF.